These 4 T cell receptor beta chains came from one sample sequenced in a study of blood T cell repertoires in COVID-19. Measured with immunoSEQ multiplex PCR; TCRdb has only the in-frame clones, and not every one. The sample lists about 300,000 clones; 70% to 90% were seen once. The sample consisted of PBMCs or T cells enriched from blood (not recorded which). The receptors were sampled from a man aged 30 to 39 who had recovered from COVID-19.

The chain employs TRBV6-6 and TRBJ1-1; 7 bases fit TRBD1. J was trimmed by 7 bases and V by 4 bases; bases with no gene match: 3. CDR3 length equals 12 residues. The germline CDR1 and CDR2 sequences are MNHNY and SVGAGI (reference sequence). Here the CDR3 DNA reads TGTGCCAGCAGTTTACAGGGGAGTGAAGCTTTCTTT. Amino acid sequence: CASSLQGSEAFF.

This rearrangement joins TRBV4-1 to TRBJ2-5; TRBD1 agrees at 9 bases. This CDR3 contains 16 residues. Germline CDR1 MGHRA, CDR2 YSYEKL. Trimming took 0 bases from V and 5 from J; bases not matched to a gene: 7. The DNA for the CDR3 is TGCGCCAGCAGCCAAGAGGGGACAGGGTCTGGGGAGACCCAGTACTTC. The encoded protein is CASSQEGTGSGETQYF.

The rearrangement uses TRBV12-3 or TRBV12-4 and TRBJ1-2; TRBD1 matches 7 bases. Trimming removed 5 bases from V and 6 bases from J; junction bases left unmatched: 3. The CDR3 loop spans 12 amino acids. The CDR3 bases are TGTGCCAGCAGTAAGACAGGGAATGGCTACACCTTC. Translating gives CASSKTGNGYTF.

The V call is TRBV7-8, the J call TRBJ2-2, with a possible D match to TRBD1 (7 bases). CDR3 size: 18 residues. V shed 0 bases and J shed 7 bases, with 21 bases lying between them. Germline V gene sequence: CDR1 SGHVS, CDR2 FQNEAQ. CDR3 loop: CASSLAGRLEGAIGELFF. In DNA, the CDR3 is TGTGCCAGCAGCTTAGCGGGCCGCTTGGAGGGGGCGATCGGGGAGCTGTTTTTT.